These 30 T cell receptor beta chains share one sample of origin, sequenced in a study of Tregs in tolerant kidney transplant recipients. The assay was immunoSEQ multiplex PCR, and TCRdb's table has in-frame clones only and misses some. The repertoire has some 100,000 clones, roughly nine tenths of them found once; the top ten carry roughly 0.63%. Material: CD4+ T cells from blood. Receptor source: a human donor in good health.

This clone was detected once. V usage is TRBV5-1 and J usage is TRBJ2-3; D unresolved. Germline CDR1 SGHRS, CDR2 YFSETQ. Trimming shortened V by 3 bases and J by 14 bases, and 16 bases separated the two germline ends. There are 12 residues in the CDR3. CDR3 DNA: TGCGCCAGCAGCTCCGACCTCCAGAGGATGTATTTT. Its protein is CASSSDLQRMYF.

The CDR3, as DNA: TGCGCCAGCGGAAAAGGGGACACTCAAGAGACCCAGTACTTC. Protein product: CASGKGDTQETQYF. The gene calls are TRBV5-1 and TRBJ2-5, with D perhaps TRBD1 (6 bases). This CDR3 spans 14 amino acids. Germline assignment: CDR1 SGHRS and CDR2 YFSETQ. Trimming removed 7 bases at V and 2 bases at J, with 15 bases between.

This clone is a singleton in its sample. The rearrangement joins TRBV5-4 to TRBJ2-1; 9 nucleotides agree with TRBD1. This CDR3 spans 15 amino acids. Germline trimming cut 3 bases from V and 4 bases from J; bases unmatched to any gene: 5. Germline V gene lookup returns CDR1 SGHNT and CDR2 YYREEE (reference sequence). Written as DNA, the CDR3 is TGTGCCAGCAGCTCCGGGACAGGGAGTTACAATGAGCAGTTCTTC. Its translation: CASSSGTGSYNEQFF.

The chain has TRBV19 and TRBJ2-3, with D perhaps assigned TRBD1 or TRBD2 (5 bases each). CDR1 and CDR2 from the germline V gene are LNHDA and SQIVND (reference sequence). The CDR3 consists of 14 residues. V was shortened by 7 bases and J by 4 bases, with 15 bases between the two germline ends. The CDR3 DNA follows: TGTGCCAGTACCGGGAATATAGGGGCAGATACGCAGTATTTT. The encoded protein is CASTGNIGADTQYF.

This sequence joins TRBV11-3 and TRBJ1-3, with 8 bases matching TRBD1. This CDR3 contains 14 residues. J gave up 2 bases and V 4 bases, and 1 base lay outside the gene matches. CDR1 is SGHNT and CDR2 is YENEEA in the germline V gene. Here the CDR3 reads CASSSDRAGNTIYF. DNA of the CDR3: TGTGCCAGCAGCTCGGACAGGGCTGGAAACACCATATATTTT.

This chain joins TRBV5-1 and TRBJ2-1, with D maybe TRBD2 (5 bases). The CDR3 is made up of 16 amino acids. Trimming took 1 base from V and 0 from J, leaving 11 bases between them. From germline, CDR1 is SGHRS and CDR2 YFSETQ. As DNA, the CDR3 is TGCGCCAGCAGCTTGTGGACTGGAAGCTCCTACAATGAGCAGTTCTTC. Protein product: CASSLWTGSSYNEQFF.

This clone was recorded a few times. This same CDR3 is encoded by further DNA sequences in the sample. This sequence joins TRBV29-1 and TRBJ2-5; the D gene is possibly TRBD2 (6 bases). V shed 3 bases and J shed 5 bases, with 13 bases lying between them. The CDR3 is 13 residues long. Germline V gives CDR1 SQVTM, CDR2 ANQGSEA. CDR3 sequence (DNA): TGCAGCGTTGAGGTAGGAGGGGCGGAGACCCAGTACTTC. Encoded protein: CSVEVGGAETQYF.

V gene TRBV7-9 combines with J gene TRBJ2-2, with unresolved D. Germline CDR1 SEHNR, CDR2 FQNEAQ (reference sequence). The CDR3 runs 15 residues. Between the trimmed V and J ends, which lost 1 base and 0 bases, there was a span of 6 bases. CDR3 loop: CASSLGVTNTGELFF. CDR3 bases: TGTGCCAGCAGCTTAGGTGTCACGAACACCGGGGAGCTGTTTTTT. Using reference TRBV7-9 and TRBJ2-2 for the parts outside the CDR3, the full variable domain is DTGVSQNPRHKITKRGQNVTFRCDPISEHNRLYWYRQTLGQGPEFLTYFQNEAQLEKSRLLSDRFSAERPKGSFSTLEIQRTEQGDSAMYLCASSLGVTNTGELFFGEGSRLTVL.

V and J are TRBV14 and TRBJ2-1; D is tentatively TRBD1 or TRBD2 (5 bases each). V lost 4 bases, J lost 5 bases, and 18 bases lay in between. Germline V gene sequence: CDR1 SGHDN, CDR2 FVKESK. This CDR3 is 16 amino acids long. The CDR3 loop reads CASSRTWGSLDNEQFF. The CDR3 DNA reads TGTGCCAGCAGCCGCACCTGGGGGAGCTTGGACAATGAGCAGTTCTTC. The variable domain in full, completed from reference TRBV14 and TRBJ2-1, reads EAGVTQFPSHSVIEKGQTVTLRCDPISGHDNLYWYRRVMGKEIKFLLHFVKESKQDESGMPNNRFLAERTGGTYSTLKVQPAELEDSGVYFCASSRTWGSLDNEQFFGPGTRLTVL.

The rearrangement joins TRBV10-3 to TRBJ1-3; 7 bases agree with TRBD1. The CDR3 covers 14 residues. V trimming: 4 bases; J trimming: 4 bases; junction bases outside the gene matches: 4. The germline V gene has CDR1 ENHRY and CDR2 SYGVKD. Written as DNA, the CDR3 is TGTGCCATCAGTGCCCGGGACAGAGGAAACACCATATATTTT. Translation: CAISARDRGNTIYF.

The J gene is TRBJ2-1, the V gene TRBV4-1; 8 positions match TRBD1. The CDR3 spans 16 residues. Germline lookup yields CDR1 MGHRA and CDR2 YSYEKL. V lost 3 bases and J lost 8; bases outside the gene matches: 12. The CDR3, as DNA: TGCGCCAGCAGCCACGCGGACAGGGACCGTAACTATGAGCAGTTCTTC. This codes for CASSHADRDRNYEQFF.

The chain uses TRBV15 and TRBJ2-2, with 8 bases that match TRBD2. Germline V gene lookup returns CDR1 LNHNV and CDR2 YYDKDF (reference sequence). The junction had 5 bases not matched to a gene; V was cut back by 5 bases and J by 6 bases. This CDR3 spans 14 amino acids. CDR3 coding DNA: TGTGCCACCAGCGGTAAAGCGGGGGCCGGGGAGCTGTTTTTT. It translates to CATSGKAGAGELFF.

This sequence joins TRBV10-1 and TRBJ2-3; 9 bases agree with TRBD2. J was trimmed by 5 bases and V by 0 bases; bases with no gene match: 9. The germline V gene has CDR1 WNHNN and CDR2 SYGVQD (reference sequence). This CDR3 is 17 amino acids long. CDR3 nucleotide sequence: TGCGCCAGCAGTGAGTCGGGCGGGGGGGCGGCGAGAGATACGCAGTATTTT. Translated: CASSESGGGAARDTQYF.

The chain uses TRBV5-1 and TRBJ2-3; unclear D gene. Deletions cut 1 base from V and 4 bases from J, with 4 bases between. The CDR3 runs to 12 residues. Germline V CDR1 and CDR2: SGHRS, YFSETQ. This CDR3 reads CASSLPPDTQYF. The CDR3 DNA reads as TGCGCCAGCAGCTTGCCCCCAGATACGCAGTATTTT.

The chain employs TRBV27 and TRBJ2-1; 9 bases line up with TRBD2. V shed 3 bases, J shed 8 bases, and the junction held 8 bases outside the gene matches. This CDR3 contains 15 residues. Per germline, CDR1 MNHEY and CDR2 SMNVEV (reference sequence). This CDR3 is CASSFRGGAADEQFF. The CDR3 DNA sequence: TGTGCCAGCAGTTTCCGCGGGGGGGCCGCGGATGAGCAGTTCTTC.

The CDR3 DNA is TGTGCCAGCAGGGCGGACAGGGTGGGAGGAAACACCATATATTTT. Its protein product is CASRADRVGGNTIYF. The chain uses TRBV2 and TRBJ1-3; 8 bases are a match to TRBD1. The J segment lost 4 bases and the V segment lost 6 bases, leaving 8 bases of the junction unmatched. The CDR3 runs to 15 residues. The germline CDR1 and CDR2 sequences are SNHLY and FYNNEI.

The V gene is TRBV27, the J gene TRBJ1-2; possibly TRBD1 for D (6 bases). V was shortened by 6 bases and J by 2 bases, with 10 bases between the two germline ends. Germline V gives CDR1 MNHEY, CDR2 SMNVEV (reference sequence). This CDR3 comprises 13 residues. The CDR3 sequence is CASSSTGNYGYTF. DNA for the CDR3: TGTGCCAGCAGCTCAACAGGGAACTATGGCTACACCTTC.

The V gene is TRBV7-8, the J gene TRBJ2-1, with TRBD2 matching over 8 bases. Per germline, CDR1 SGHVS and CDR2 FQNEAQ. The CDR3 covers 14 residues. Trimming at V came to 7 bases and at J to 7 bases, leaving 9 bases not matched to a gene. DNA for the CDR3: TGTGCCAGCACGGGGGTAGCGGGACTAAATGAGCAGTTCTTC. Encoded protein: CASTGVAGLNEQFF.

The chain joins TRBV14 to TRBJ2-3, with D unclear. The V end was cut by 4 bases, the J end by 8 bases, with 10 bases between. This CDR3 contains 12 residues. Germline lookup yields CDR1 SGHDN and CDR2 FVKESK. The CDR3, as DNA: TGTGCCAGCAGCCCCCAGGCGATTACGCAGTATTTT. Translated: CASSPQAITQYF.

The V call is TRBV7-9, the J call TRBJ1-5, with D maybe TRBD1 (5 bases). CDR1 and CDR2 (germline): SEHNR, FQNEAQ (reference sequence). The CDR3 is 14 amino acids. Trimming stripped 3 bases from V and 1 base from J, with 7 bases between. In DNA, the CDR3 is TGTGCCAGCAGCTTTGAGGGGAGCAATCAGCCCCAGCATTTT. Amino acids: CASSFEGSNQPQHF.

CDR3 loop: CASSSTLTSGKQFF. The DNA for the CDR3 is TGTGCCAGCAGCTCCACCCTGACTAGCGGAAAGCAGTTCTTC. This chain joins TRBV7-9 and TRBJ2-1; 9 bases fit TRBD2. Germline V CDR1 and CDR2: SEHNR, FQNEAQ (reference sequence). The V gene end was trimmed by 4 bases and the J gene end by 11 bases; junction bases not matched to a gene: 9. The length of the CDR3 is 14 residues.

This chain connects TRBV2 to TRBJ1-5; 8 bases match TRBD1. V was clipped by 5 bases and J by 2 bases; unmatched bases: 5. CDR1 and CDR2 (germline): SNHLY, FYNNEI. The CDR3 runs 15 residues. CDR3 sequence reads: CASSTMDRGNQPQHF. DNA for the CDR3: TGTGCCAGCAGTACTATGGACAGGGGCAATCAGCCCCAGCATTTT.

The chain employs TRBV21-1 and TRBJ1-3; the table's D call of TRBD1 was not tested on the DNA. TRBV21-1 is given as a pseudogene. The CDR3 consists of 19 residues. The CDR3 protein is CASSLSCRQAVTLENTIYF. The CDR3 DNA sequence: TGTGCCAGCAGCCTGTCGTGTCGACAGGCGGTGACTCTGGAGAACACCATATATTTT.

In this sample, this clone turned up a few times. This chain uses TRBV10-3 with TRBJ1-6; the match to TRBD1 covers 12 bases. The CDR3 loop spans 15 amino acids. In germline, CDR1 is ENHRY, CDR2 SYGVKD. Trimming at V came to 4 bases and at J to 8 bases, leaving 3 bases not matched to a gene. CDR3 region: CAISGDRGRDSPLHF. CDR3 nucleotides: TGTGCCATCAGTGGGGACAGGGGGCGCGATTCACCCCTCCACTTT.

This chain uses TRBV11-2 with TRBJ2-5, with 7 bases fitting TRBD2. Germline values: CDR1 SGHAT, CDR2 FQNNGV. V lost 5 bases to trimming and J lost 5 bases; unmatched junction nucleotides: 11. CDR3 length: 15 residues. The CDR3 DNA reads TGTGCCAGCAGCCACCGGGAGGCAGGACCGGAGACCCAGTACTTC. Residues: CASSHREAGPETQYF.

This chain links TRBV18 with TRBJ2-2; 8 nucleotides match TRBD1. In germline, CDR1 is KGHSH, CDR2 LQKENI. The CDR3 runs to 14 residues. V trimming: 4 bases; J trimming: 10 bases; junction bases outside the gene matches: 8. CDR3 sequence: CASSLGQGGEELFF. DNA of the CDR3: TGTGCCAGCTCACTTGGACAGGGCGGCGAGGAGCTGTTTTTT.

CDR3 nucleotides: TGTGCCAGCAGCGTAGGGGGACTAGCGGGTTACTCCTACAATGAGCAGTTCTTC. Amino acid sequence: CASSVGGLAGYSYNEQFF. The V and J genes are TRBV9 and TRBJ2-1, with 12 bases that match TRBD2. CDR1 is SGDLS, CDR2 YYNGEE, per germline. J lost 0 bases, V lost 0 bases, and 4 bases had no gene match. The CDR3 has 18 residues.

The chain is built from TRBV5-4 and TRBJ1-5; 7 bases line up with TRBD1. The V segment lost 4 bases and the J segment 7 bases; nucleotides outside the gene matches: 11. The CDR3 is 15 amino acids. The V gene's germline CDR1 is SGHNT and CDR2 YYREEE (reference sequence). The CDR3: CASSRGGEVDQPQHF. CDR3 bases: TGTGCCAGCAGCAGAGGGGGCGAAGTTGACCAGCCCCAGCATTTT.

This rearrangement joins TRBV15 to TRBJ2-7; weak D call: TRBD1 (6 bases). This CDR3 is built from 15 residues. Germline-derived CDR1 and CDR2 are LNHNV and YYDKDF (reference sequence). V was clipped by 2 bases and J by 2 bases, with 13 bases between them. The CDR3 spells CATSRLQGGAYEQYF. In nucleotides, the CDR3 is TGTGCCACCAGCAGATTACAGGGTGGCGCCTACGAGCAGTACTTC.

This clone is a singleton in its sample. The chain couples TRBV5-1 to TRBJ2-2; possibly TRBD1 for D (6 bases). The V end lost 1 base, the J end lost 5 bases, and 12 bases lay between the germline ends. The CDR3 is made up of 15 amino acids. Germline lookup yields CDR1 SGHRS and CDR2 YFSETQ. In DNA, the CDR3 is TGCGCCAGCAGCTTGTCAGGGGTCGGAACCGGGGAGCTGTTTTTT. Translation: CASSLSGVGTGELFF.